The 10 T cell receptor beta chains below come from one sample, sequenced in a study of T-cell reconstitution after alpha-beta-depleted transplantation in children. For TCRbeta, the library was prepared with unique molecular identifiers. Each CDR3 protein gets one entry after TCRdb re-called the PCR reads with MiXCR. The sample includes hundreds of thousands of distinct CDR3 sequences, about 10% of them seen just once. Sample: PBMCs, taken before TCRalphabeta/CD19-depleted stem cell transplant. The receptors shown here come from a child aged 2 to 10 with inherited bone marrow failure, due to receive a stem cell transplant.

J is TRBJ2-1 and V is TRBV28; D is uncertain. The length of the CDR3 is 13 residues. Germline V CDR1 and CDR2: MDHEN, SYDVKM. Trimming took off 7 bases at V and 9 bases at J, with 16 bases between the two ends. In nucleotides, the CDR3 is TGTGCCAGCAACCCTCCCTTGGGCCCTGAGCAGTTCTTC. It specifies CASNPPLGPEQFF.

The V call is TRBV11-2, the J call TRBJ2-7, with 7 bases matching TRBD2. The V segment lost 8 bases and the J segment 5 bases; nucleotides outside the gene matches: 9. The CDR3 runs to 13 residues. Germline loops: CDR1 SGHAT, CDR2 FQNNGV. This CDR3 reads CASGDPGRDEQYF. The CDR3 nucleotides are TGTGCCAGCGGGGACCCGGGGAGGGACGAGCAGTACTTC. The whole variable domain, remainder taken from reference TRBV11-2 and TRBJ2-7, is EAGVAQSPRYKIIEKRQSVAFWCNPISGHATLYWYQQILGQGPKLLIQFQNNGVVDDSQLPKDRFSAERLKGVDSTLKIQPAKLEDSAVYLCASGDPGRDEQYFGPGTRLTVT.

With respect to this clonotype: This clone may be a read error of a much larger clone one base away. The V and J genes are TRBV7-2 and TRBJ1-3; D is unresolved. Germline V gene lookup returns CDR1 SGHTA and CDR2 FQGNSA. The CDR3 is made up of 14 amino acids. V was pared by 5 bases and J by 3 bases, with 11 bases between. The CDR3 sequence: CASSQQSYGNTIYF. CDR3 in DNA: TGTGCCAGCAGCCAACAGAGCTATGGAAACACCATATATTTT.

The sample holds many counts of this clonotype. This chain links TRBV30 with TRBJ2-1; tentatively, D is TRBD1 (6 bases). This CDR3 is built from 14 residues. The germline V gene encodes CDR1 GTSNPN and CDR2 SVGIG (reference sequence). The ends were cut back, 0 bases at V and 7 bases at J, with 13 bases in the middle. The CDR3 spells CAWSVPGGPNEQFF. The CDR3 DNA sequence: TGTGCCTGGAGTGTACCTGGGGGCCCGAATGAGCAGTTCTTC.

This clonotype was counted once. At one end the junction does not follow the germline gene, possibly because of a read error. V usage is TRBV3-1 and J usage is TRBJ2-1; D is perhaps TRBD1 (5 bases). The CDR3 totals 17 residues. Germline CDR1 and CDR2: LGHDT and YNNKEL (reference sequence). CDR3 region: CASSQDTLGVEYNDQFF. The CDR3 DNA reads TGTGCCAGCAGCCAAGATACCCTAGGGGTCGAATACAATGACCAGTTCTTC.

This clonotype has ten or more counts. V is TRBV6-5 and J is TRBJ2-3, with D perhaps matching TRBD2 (5 bases). Germline loops: CDR1 MNHEY, CDR2 SVGAGI. Trimming took 0 bases from V and 0 from J, leaving 19 bases between them. The CDR3 spans 19 residues. The CDR3 region is CASSYSPPTAVSSTDTQYF. CDR3 nucleotide sequence: TGTGCCAGCAGTTACTCACCCCCCACAGCGGTGTCTAGCACAGATACGCAGTATTTT.

The rearrangement uses TRBV5-1 and TRBJ2-7; possibly TRBD2 for D (6 bases). CDR3 length: 14 amino acids. Trimming pared 4 bases from V and 2 bases from J, leaving 13 bases between. Germline V gives CDR1 SGHRS, CDR2 YFSETQ. The CDR3: CASSTGLLAYEQYF. The CDR3 nucleotides read TGCGCCAGCAGCACGGGACTCCTTGCCTACGAGCAGTACTTC.

This clonotype was recorded many times. The gene calls are TRBV7-8 and TRBJ2-7; D not resolved. CDR3 length equals 12 residues. The V and J ends lost 5 bases and 7 bases respectively, with 12 bases between them. Per germline, CDR1 SGHVS and CDR2 FQNEAQ. The CDR3 here is CASSHDTGEQYF. The CDR3, as DNA: TGTGCCAGCAGCCACGACACTGGAGAGCAGTACTTC.

This clonotype occurred many times. The chain joins TRBV20-1 to TRBJ2-7; 10 bases align to TRBD1. The J segment lost 7 bases and the V segment lost 0 bases, leaving 9 bases of the junction unmatched. Germline lookup yields CDR1 DFQATT and CDR2 SNEGSKA (reference sequence). There are 15 residues in the CDR3. DNA of the CDR3: TGCAGTGCTAGAGATAGGAGACAGGGGGCGAATGAGCAGTACTTC. Amino acids: CSARDRRQGANEQYF.

There are many counts of this clonotype. This chain links TRBV9 with TRBJ2-5; D is ambiguous. The CDR3 runs to 15 residues. Germline lookup yields CDR1 SGDLS and CDR2 YYNGEE. Trimming cost V 0 bases and J 5 bases, with 14 bases left between them. In DNA form, the CDR3 reads TGTGCCAGCAGCGTAGCGGCCGTAGCACTCGAGACCCAGTACTTC. It encodes CASSVAAVALETQYF. The variable domain in full, with the rest retrieved from reference TRBV9 and TRBJ2-5, is DSGVTQTPKHLITATGQRVTLRCSPRSGDLSVYWYQQSLDQGLQFLIQYYNGEERAKGNILERFSAQQFPDLHSELNLSSLELGDSALYFCASSVAAVALETQYFGPGTRLLVL.